This TCR beta chain was recovered during a study of T-cell reconstitution after alpha-beta-depleted transplantation in children. CDR1 SEHNR and CDR2 FQNEAQ come from the germline V gene (reference sequence). This CDR3 has 16 residues. V dropped 5 bases and J dropped 2 bases, with 17 bases sitting between them. The authors prepared the TCRbeta library with unique molecular identifiers. TCRdb fed the PCR reads into MiXCR, producing one record per CDR3 protein. This table has around 600,000 distinct CDR3 sequences, roughly a tenth appearing once. The chain joins TRBV7-9 to TRBJ2-3, with a tentative D call TRBD2 (5 bases). This TCR was sampled from a human donor who donated a stem cell graft to a child with acute myeloid leukemia. This specimen was PBMCs from the stem cell graft donor, taken from the stem cell graft. The DNA of the CDR3 is TGTGCCAGCAGCCCTCCGGGAACGGTAGTCACAGATACGCAGTATTTT. Its protein is CASSPPGTVVTDTQYF.